This TCR beta chain was captured in a study of shared clonotypes between healthy human individuals (dated by TCRdb to about 2020). Background for the entire study: The cohort included a few men and a couple of women between 18 and 49 years of age. Per donor, three plates each were used for CD4 naive and CD4 memory, two for CD8 naive, and one for CD8 memory. To estimate repertoire size and how much clonotype sharing occurs between individuals, the study deeply sequenced the blood TCR repertoires of five or six healthy adults. To increase sequencing depth and limit assay-specific biases, different laboratories used diverse techniques to prepare libraries and sequence TCR repertoires. Between about 0.94 and 8.9 billion PBMCs per donor were obtained by leukapheresis.

Healthy HIV-negative adults with no recently reported acute infections or vaccinations were included as donors. All donors were Caucasian adults living in Nashville, Tennessee, USA. Magnetic negative selection was used to enrich CD4+ T cells, after which naive cells were positively selected on CD45RA and the negative fraction became the memory subset. After blood collection by leukapheresis, PBMCs were isolated using Ficoll-Histopaque density gradient centrifugation and then cryopreserved in the vapor phase of liquid nitrogen. Purity and quantity of every magnetically sorted T cell population were checked by analytical flow cytometry. Genomic DNA was isolated from each sorted fraction and quantified by UV absorbance on a Nanodrop 2000c. The study at large found these results: Sampling was restricted to blood, and TCR repertoires in tissue are likely to differ from TCR repertoires in blood. Because the study included only a small number of donors, the genetic and exposure-history diversity represented was limited. Pairwise subsampling indicated that sequencing depth was expected to affect the degree of clonotype sharing among donors. Naive subsets generally had larger estimated clonotype richness than memory subsets did. Even with the large sequencing depth, rarefaction of the sorted-subset datasets indicated that sequencing was incomplete. When a few donors were compared, the shared fraction of clonotypes was approximately 5% for naive CD4, about 4% for naive CD8, 2.3% for memory CD4, and 0.4% for memory CD8. Compared with non-shared clonotypes, clonotypes shared by all four sorted-subset donors had higher generation probabilities.

This clone has a single count. Its recognized antigen is unknown. Base qualities are not recorded, but no much larger clone differs from it by a single base. Using the deep immunoSEQ assay, TCR CDR3 regions were amplified from genomic DNA by multiplex PCR. For each cell subset, the extracted genomic DNA was distributed evenly across all wells of several immunoSEQ 96-well plates, and each plate served as one replicate. For sorted subsets, about 0.2 ug genomic DNA, equal to about 30,000 T cell genomes, was loaded into each replicate PCR. Purified libraries were measured with a Qubit 3.0 fluorometer, size-checked on a Bioanalyzer 2100, and measured again with the KAPA Library Quantification kit. A separate single-read 150-cycle Illumina NextSeq 550 flow cell was used to sequence each immunoSEQ 96-well plate. As for the original processing: Because the immunoSEQ output included only junctional sequences and no quality scores, the filtering could not be the same as the filtering used for full-length reads. To assign V/J genes and CDR3, sequences were annotated using PyIR, a Python wrapper for IgBLAST v1.9, with IMGT germline references. Reads were filtered out if the reads had weak V/J assignments (E-value above 1e-6), no CDR3, stop codons, out-of-frame junctions, or ambiguous translated residues. V3J clonotypes were defined by identical inferred V gene, J gene, and CDR3 amino acid sequence. The percentage overlap between two repertoires was calculated by dividing the number of shared unique clonotypes by the size of the smaller repertoire. Three approaches were used to assess repertoire richness: RTK rarefaction, the Chao1 estimator, and Recon v2.1 estimates of unobserved clonotypes. Generation probabilities for all TCRbeta clonotypes obtained by the gDNA method from a handful of donors were computed using OLGA. The source is immuneACCESS, and TCRdb retained only in-frame sequences with V and J called. Part of the clones is not carried over; for the studies checked, unresolved V genes explain less than half of this, and the remainder is unexplained. From that table come the V and J calls and clone size; the DNA was used to work out D and trimming. For this sample the table gives almost 750,000 clones, of which 55% to 80% were detected only once. The ten most abundant clones make up approximately 2% of the sample.

The CDR3 starts with the cysteine, ends with the phenylalanine, and has 14 residues. Only CDR3 DNA is held: 42 bases, read in frame from base 1. After removal of 10 bases from V and 3 bases from J, the junction retains 8 bases not matched to a gene. In the germline V gene, CDR1 corresponds to MNHNS and CDR2 to SASEGT. The chain employs TRBV6-1 and TRBJ2-2, and 7 junctional nucleotides match TRBD1. The sample taken for sequencing was memory CD4+ T cells sorted from blood. In the paper's terms, the cell subset or site label means: CD45RA-negative fraction. The TCR comes from a woman younger than 45 in good health. This receptor carries the CDR3 CATVGQTYTGELFF. The sequence in DNA is TGTGCCACCGTGGGACAGACATACACCGGGGAGCTGTTTTTT.